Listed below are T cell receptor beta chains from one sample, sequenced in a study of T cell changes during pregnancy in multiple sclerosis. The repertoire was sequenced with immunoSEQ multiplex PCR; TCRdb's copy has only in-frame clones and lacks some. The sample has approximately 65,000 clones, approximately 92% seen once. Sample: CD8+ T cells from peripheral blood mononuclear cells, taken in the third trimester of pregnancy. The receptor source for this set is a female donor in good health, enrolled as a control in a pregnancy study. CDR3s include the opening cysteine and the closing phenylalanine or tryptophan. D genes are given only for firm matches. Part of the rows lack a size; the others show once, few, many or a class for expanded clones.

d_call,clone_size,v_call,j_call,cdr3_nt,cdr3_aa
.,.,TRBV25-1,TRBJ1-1,TGTGCCAGCAGTGACCACAGGGTAGAGGGGAACACTGAAGCTTTCTTT,CASSDHRVEGNTEAFF
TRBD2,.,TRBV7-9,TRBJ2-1,TGTGCCAGCAGCCCGAACCTTGCGGGAGGTCAGGAGCAGTTCTTC,CASSPNLAGGQEQFF
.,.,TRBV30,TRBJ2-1,TGTGCCTGGAGTGTAGACAGCTCCCTCAATGAGCAGTTCTTC,CAWSVDSSLNEQFF
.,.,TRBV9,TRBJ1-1,TGTGCCAGCAGCGTAGGACGGACTAACACTGAAGCTTTCTTT,CASSVGRTNTEAFF
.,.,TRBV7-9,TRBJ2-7,TGTGCCACCTCAGGGCAGGGGGGCGAGCAGTACTTC,CATSGQGGEQYF
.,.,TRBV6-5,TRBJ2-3,TGTGCCAGCAGTTACAGAACAGACAATATGGATACGCAGTATTTT,CASSYRTDNMDTQYF
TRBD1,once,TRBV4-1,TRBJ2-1,TGCGCCAGCAGCCAAGATCCGGCCGGAGACAGGGGGTACAATGAGCAGTTCTTC,CASSQDPAGDRGYNEQFF
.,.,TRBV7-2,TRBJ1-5,TGTGCCAGCAGCTTAGTCTTATCTAGAGAAGGCAATCAGCCCCAGCATTTT,CASSLVLSREGNQPQHF
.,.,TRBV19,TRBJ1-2,TGTGCCAGTAGTAAGGGACTTGGCTACACCTTC,CASSKGLGYTF
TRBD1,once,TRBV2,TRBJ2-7,TGTGCCAGCAGCACCGGGACAGGGCCTCTAAACTACGAGCAGTACTTC,CASSTGTGPLNYEQYF
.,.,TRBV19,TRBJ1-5,TGTGCCAGCAAGGGGCGTCAGCTAGGCAATCAGCCCCAGCATTTT,CASKGRQLGNQPQHF
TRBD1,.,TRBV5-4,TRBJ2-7,TGTGCCAGCAGCTATAAAACACGCCGGGACAGGGAAATCTTC,CASSYKTRRDREIF
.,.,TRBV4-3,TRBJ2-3,TGCGCCAGCAGTCCCACTAGGGCAGATACGCAGTATTTT,CASSPTRADTQYF
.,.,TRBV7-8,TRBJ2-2,TGTGCCAGCAGCTTAGAGGGAGCGGACTCCGGGAACATCGGGGAGCTGTTTTTT,CASSLEGADSGNIGELFF
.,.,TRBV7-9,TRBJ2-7,TGTGCCAGCAGCCCAGGGCCCTACGAGCAGTACTTC,CASSPGPYEQYF
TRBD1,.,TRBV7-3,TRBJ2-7,TGTGCCAGCAGCCAGGGGGGGACAGGGGCCTACGAGCAGTACTTC,CASSQGGTGAYEQYF